These 19 T cell receptor beta chains came from one sample sequenced in a study of T cell repertoires in aging, cancer and after chemotherapy. A mixed TRB-A/B primer pool amplified rearranged TRB by multiplex touch-down PCR. One entry per CDR3 protein, called by TCRdb with MiXCR from the multiplex PCR reads. This table holds a few thousand distinct CDR3 sequences, roughly 60% found once. Peripheral blood genomic DNA, not sorted cells or RNA, was the template. The sequencing sample was made of blood. Source of these receptors: a human donor with a solid tumor.

V usage is TRBV19 and J usage is TRBJ2-3, with TRBD1 matching 9 bases. The CDR3 covers 15 residues. Germline V gives CDR1 LNHDA, CDR2 SQIVND (reference sequence). J lost 5 bases, V lost 4 bases, and 7 bases had no gene match. Here the CDR3 reads CASSTTGGRGDTQYF. The CDR3 nucleotides read TGTGCCAGTAGTACTACAGGGGGCCGAGGAGATACGCAGTATTTT.

V and J are TRBV6-2 or TRBV6-3 and TRBJ2-7; tentatively, D is TRBD1 (5 bases). Per germline, CDR1 MNHEY and CDR2 SVGEGT. V lost 8 bases and J lost 3, with 14 bases in between. The CDR3 spans 13 residues. The CDR3 sequence is CASARPTVYEQYF. CDR3 DNA: TGTGCCAGCGCCCGACCGACAGTCTACGAGCAGTACTTC.

The sample holds a few counts of this clonotype. This chain joins TRBV7-6 and TRBJ2-7, with D unresolved. Germline loops: CDR1 SGHVS, CDR2 FNYEAQ. V lost 0 bases and J 2 bases, leaving 8 bases between the germline ends. The CDR3 is 14 amino acids. For the CDR3, the DNA is TGTGCCAGCAGCTTAGCGTCGCCGCCCTACGAGCAGTACTTC. Amino acids: CASSLASPPYEQYF.

The chain is built from TRBV27 and TRBJ1-4; 11 nucleotides agree with TRBD1. J was trimmed by 3 bases and V by 5 bases; bases with no gene match: 5. CDR3 length: 16 residues. CDR1 MNHEY and CDR2 SMNVEV come from the germline V gene (reference sequence). CDR3 amino acids: CASSPGTGGSNEKLFF. The CDR3 bases are TGTGCCAGCAGTCCCGGGACAGGGGGTTCTAATGAAAAACTGTTTTTT.

Turning to this clonotype: The junction shows a germline mismatch at one end, possibly a read error. The chain uses TRBV5-1 and TRBJ1-1, with 12 bases identical to TRBD1. This CDR3 is 15 amino acids long. Germline CDR1 and CDR2: SGHRS and YFSETQ. CDR3 in amino acids: CASSPPGQGASEAFF. As DNA, the CDR3 is TGTGCCAGCAGCCCTCCGGGACAGGGGGCTTCTGAAGCTTTCTTT.

The genes are TRBV6-2 or TRBV6-3 and TRBJ1-1; no definite D call. Trimming removed 4 bases from V and 10 bases from J, with 13 bases in between. CDR3 size: 12 residues. Germline values: CDR1 MNHEY, CDR2 SVGEGT. CDR3 DNA: TGTGCCAGCAGTTCCTCCAGACTAGGAGCTTTCTTT. It codes for CASSSSRLGAFF.

The genes are TRBV4-3 and TRBJ1-2; 7 bases fit TRBD1. CDR1 is LGHNA, CDR2 YSLEER, per germline. Trimming cost V 3 bases and J 5 bases; bases outside gene matches: 3. The CDR3 length is 13 residues. CDR3 in DNA: TGCGCCAGCAGCCACGGGACAGCTTATGGCTACACCTTC. Its translation: CASSHGTAYGYTF.

By frequency in the sample, this clonotype is large. This chain connects TRBV19 to TRBJ2-7; D unresolved. Deletions cut 1 base from V and 2 bases from J, with 12 bases between. The CDR3 length is 15 residues. Germline-derived CDR1 and CDR2 are LNHDA and SQIVND (reference sequence). CDR3 amino acids: CASSIAFDNTYEQYF. For the CDR3, the DNA is TGTGCCAGTAGTATAGCTTTCGACAATACCTACGAGCAGTACTTC.

The genes are TRBV19 and TRBJ1-1, with a possible D match to TRBD1 (5 bases). The CDR3 has 14 amino acids. The V and J ends lost 0 bases and 3 bases respectively, with 8 bases between them. Germline V gene data show CDR1 as LNHDA and CDR2 as SQIVND (reference sequence). The chain's CDR3 is CASSIDTGYTEAFF. CDR3 coding DNA: TGTGCCAGTAGTATAGATACAGGCTACACTGAAGCTTTCTTT.

The chain uses TRBV12-3 or TRBV12-4 and TRBJ1-3; weak D call: TRBD1 (5 bases). The CDR3 is made up of 15 amino acids. V gave up 6 bases and J gave up 8 bases, with 20 bases separating them. DNA of the CDR3: TGTGCCAGCAGCCTGACAGCTCCACGAGGAGACACCATATATTTT. It is translated as CASSLTAPRGDTIYF.

This clonotype was found a few times. V usage is TRBV19 and J usage is TRBJ1-2, with TRBD1 matching 8 bases. The germline V gene has CDR1 LNHDA and CDR2 SQIVND (reference sequence). This CDR3 spans 15 amino acids. After removal of 4 bases from V and 5 bases from J, the junction contained 9 bases not matched to a gene. CDR3 loop: CASSTEANRGYGYTF. The CDR3 nucleotides read TGTGCCAGTAGTACCGAAGCCAACAGGGGGTATGGCTACACCTTC.

This clonotype was seen once. At one of its ends the junction is not consistent with the germline gene, which may arise from a read error. The chain links TRBV5-1 to TRBJ1-4, with 7 bases lining up with TRBD1. CDR1 is SGHRS and CDR2 is YFSETQ in the germline V gene. The CDR3 length is 17 residues. The CDR3 spells CASSRTGQTATNEKLFF. CDR3 nucleotide sequence: TGTGCCAGCAGCAGGACAGGACAAACCGCAACTAATGAAAAACTGTTTTTT. The variable domain in full, with the rest retrieved from reference TRBV5-1 and TRBJ1-4, is KAGVTQTPRYLIKTRGQQVTLSCSPISGHRSVSWYQQTPGQGLQFLFEYFSETQRNKGNFPGRFSGRQFSNSRSEMNVSTLELGDSALYLCASSRTGQTATNEKLFFGSGTQLSVL.

The V call is TRBV6-2 or TRBV6-3, the J call TRBJ2-7, with D perhaps given as TRBD1 or TRBD2 (6 bases each). Trimming removed 5 bases at V and 7 bases at J, with 18 bases between. CDR1 MNHEY and CDR2 SVGEGT come from the germline V gene. CDR3 length: 14 amino acids. The CDR3 here is CASSEFGGAVEQYF. For the CDR3, the DNA is TGTGCCAGCAGTGAATTCGGGGGCGCCGTTGAGCAGTACTTC.

This clonotype was seen a single time. V gene TRBV5-1 combines with J gene TRBJ2-7, with 7 bases fitting TRBD1. V dropped 1 base and J dropped 0; count of bases not matched to a gene: 4. The CDR3 consists of 15 residues. Looked up from germline, CDR1 is SGHRS and CDR2 is YFSETQ. The CDR3 DNA follows: TGCGCCAGCAGCTTGACGGGACAGAGCTCCTACGAGCAGTACTTC. Protein sequence: CASSLTGQSSYEQYF.

This clonotype has just a few counts. The rearrangement uses TRBV29-1 and TRBJ2-7; possibly TRBD2 for D (6 bases). Germline values: CDR1 SQVTM, CDR2 ANQGSEA. V was cut by 7 bases and J by 4 bases, with 20 bases left in between. The CDR3 contains 14 residues. The CDR3 DNA follows: TGCAGCGCCGCTACCGGGACGGGAGCTTACGAGCAGTACTTC. It is translated as CSAATGTGAYEQYF.

The CDR3 here is CASWGPGQGDNEQFF. The CDR3 DNA sequence: TGTGCCAGCTGGGGACCGGGACAGGGGGACAATGAGCAGTTCTTC. The chain is built from TRBV12-3 or TRBV12-4 and TRBJ2-1, with 11 bases that match TRBD1. The length of the CDR3 is 15 residues. V was clipped by 8 bases and J by 5 bases; unmatched bases: 8.

This clonotype was detected a few times. The chain has TRBV19 and TRBJ2-7, with 10 bases fitting TRBD1. The CDR3 spans 16 residues. CDR1 is LNHDA and CDR2 is SQIVND in the germline V gene (reference sequence). The V gene end was trimmed by 5 bases and the J gene end by 2 bases; junction bases not matched to a gene: 9. The chain's CDR3 is CASSVTGTGAPYEQYF. In DNA, the CDR3 is TGTGCCAGTAGTGTCACCGGGACAGGGGCTCCCTACGAGCAGTACTTC. Based on the CDR3 plus reference TRBV19 and TRBJ2-7, the full variable domain is DGGITQSPKYLFRKEGQNVTLSCEQNLNHDAMYWYRQDPGQGLRLIYYSQIVNDFQKGDIAEGYSVSREKKESFPLTVTSAQKNPTAFYLCASSVTGTGAPYEQYFGPGTRLTVT.

J is TRBJ2-4 and V is TRBV27, with a possible D match to TRBD2 (6 bases). CDR3 length equals 13 residues. The germline CDR1 and CDR2 sequences are MNHEY and SMNVEV (reference sequence). With 5 bases removed from V and 9 bases from J, the gap between germline ends came to 14 bases. CDR3 DNA: TGTGCCAGCAGTGCGGGACCTATCGGCATTCAGTACTTC. This sequence encodes CASSAGPIGIQYF.

The rearrangement links TRBV11-1 to TRBJ2-1, with D unclear. The V gene lost 5 bases and the J gene lost 0 bases, with 14 bases spanning the gap. The CDR3 contains 16 residues. Germline loops: CDR1 SGHAT, CDR2 FQDESV (reference sequence). The CDR3 here is CASSLLKGSSYNEQFF. In DNA, the CDR3 is TGTGCCAGCAGCCTCCTAAAGGGTAGCTCCTACAATGAGCAGTTCTTC.